This T cell receptor (beta chain) comes out of a study of T cells in Graves' hyperthyroidism and ophthalmopathy (dated by TCRdb to between 2018 and 2021). As for the study more broadly: Peripheral blood was collected at initial diagnosis, before any treatment. An independent validation cohort of around 19 hyperthyroidism patients and approximately 16 patients who later progressed to ophthalmopathy tested prospective prediction of ophthalmopathy. To identify TCR V-J signatures that set the groups apart, the researchers used a discovery cohort of roughly 100 patients, made up of under 50 with Graves' ophthalmopathy and 57 with stable Graves' hyperthyroidism. Thyroid tissue and blood T-cell repertoires from about 6 Graves' hyperthyroidism patients were also compared in the study. The 100 discovery patients were divided at random into training and test sets in a 7:3 ratio. Following sampling, methimazole starting at 30 mg daily was given to hyperthyroidism patients, and high-dose intravenous methylprednisolone was given to ophthalmopathy patients. The paper reports TCR Vbeta CDR3 sequencing of over 130 peripheral blood samples: approximately 43 ophthalmopathy, some 80 hyperthyroidism and roughly 17 progressor patients.

What the study reported, not specific to this receptor: In validation, the model predicted progression to ophthalmopathy with approximately 71% sensitivity and around 72% specificity, a median of approximately 6.5 months before onset. Sample size was not statistically predetermined, and investigators were not blinded to group allocation. Blood samples also contained most of the expanded thyroid clonotypes (frequency above 0.001), which suggests that blood repertoires may reflect thyroid immune responses. A 13 V-J signature model separated ophthalmopathy from stable hyperthyroidism, with roughly 88% sensitivity and around 84% specificity in cross-validation and 80%/75% in testing.

To note about this clonotype: Its antigen is currently not known. Base qualities are not at hand, and no much larger clone is one base apart.

TCR beta CDR3 regions were amplified from RNA transcripts. The TCR CDR3 was subjected to a first round of RT-PCR using the HTBI primer set and the Qiagen OneStep RT-PCR kit. Libraries were constructed in a second round of multiplex PCR, after which size selection and purification were performed. Sequencing of the libraries was done on an Illumina HiSeq2000 using paired-end 100 bp reads. The original methods were these. Raw data were processed with SOAPnuke, discarding reads with adapters, uncalled bases, mean Phred below 15, or no exact constant-primer or identifier match. High-quality paired reads were merged using COPE v1.2.5, and each unique nucleotide sequence was defined as a clonotype. MiTCR v1.1 was used to align clonotypes to the IMGT TRBV, TRBD and TRBJ reference segments. Analysis was restricted to V-J combinations with a frequency above 0.0001, which covered roughly 99% of repertoires. A TCS score was defined as the ratio between F50 (clonal expansion) and ExV (chaos), using BLOSUM62-based TCRdist between CDR3 peptides within each V-J. Welch's t-statistics and random forest reduced some 510 V-J features to roughly 13, which were used in a naive Bayes classifier (R e1071). Clones were called with MiXCR by TCRdb after fastp trimmed the public reads at Q25, and only in-frame beta chains were retained. All rows with the same CDR3 protein become a single entry with the most common DNA and genes. TCRdb, not the authors, supplied the V and J calls. Within this sample are fewer than 650,000 distinct CDR3 sequences, with approximately 15% of them counted one time only. Clones ranked in the top ten supply less than 6% of the sample.

Hyperthyroidism patients were newly diagnosed, had a disease duration of under 2 months, and were aged 18 to 65 years. The study excluded patients with uncontrolled infections, other autoimmune diseases, pregnancy or lactation. Diagnoses were based on clinical symptoms, serum thyroxine and TRAb, thyroid ultrasound and orbital computed tomography. Blood from progressor patients was drawn when they were first diagnosed with hyperthyroidism, before any ophthalmopathy symptoms appeared. Ficoll-Paque density gradient centrifugation was used to isolate PBMCs from approximately 10 ml of fresh peripheral blood. Patients classed as progressors first received a Graves' hyperthyroidism diagnosis and then went on to develop ophthalmopathy during follow-up. Trizol reagent was used to extract total RNA, and RNA quality was then checked on an Agilent 2100 Bioanalyzer. Measured from the cysteine to the phenylalanine, the CDR3 is 16 residues long. Of all the DNA, just the CDR3 is kept, 48 bases in frame from base 1. V lost 3 bases and J lost 4 bases, and the count of bases not matched to a germline gene is 5. Taken from the germline V gene, the CDR1 and CDR2 loops are KGHSH and LQKENI.

Material: blood. The TCR originated in a woman aged 25 to 39 with Graves' hyperthyroidism that later progressed to Graves' ophthalmopathy. This chain is built from TRBV18 and TRBJ2-2; 10 bases in the junction line up with TRBD1. The CDR3 here reads CASSPTGTGVTGELFF. The DNA reads TGTGCCAGCTCACCTACTGGGACAGGGGTCACCGGGGAGCTGTTTTTT.